The 19 T cell receptor beta chains in this list originate from one sample, sequenced in a study of identifying expanded T cells in peripheral blood (dated 2019 in TCRdb). The library was built by means of the immunoSEQ multiplex PCR assay. Sourced from immuneACCESS, this table was stored by TCRdb with only in-frame sequences that have V and J called. A share of the clones is absent; for the studies checked, an unresolved V gene accounts for under half, and the remainder has no known explanation. Recorded for this sample are 100,000 or so clones; around nine tenths of them occurred a single time. Approximately 18% of the sample rests with the top ten. The sample consisted of blood. The source is a person between 18 and 75 years old in good health.

This rearrangement joins TRBV6-1 to TRBJ2-4; 11 nucleotides match TRBD1. From germline, CDR1 is MNHNS and CDR2 SASEGT. The trim removed 6 bases at V and 7 bases at J, leaving 5 bases unmatched. The CDR3 runs to 14 residues. DNA of the CDR3: TGTGCCAGCAGCTTGGACAGGGGGCTCAACATTCAGTACTTC. It yields the protein CASSLDRGLNIQYF.

The V gene is TRBV6-1, the J gene TRBJ1-2; D uncertain. Trimming removed 4 bases from V and 7 bases from J, with 19 bases in between. The CDR3 has 15 residues. CDR1 MNHNS and CDR2 SASEGT come from the germline V gene. The CDR3 DNA is TGTGCCAGCAGTGCATGGTGGAGGGAAGTCGGTGGCTACACCTTC. It is translated as CASSAWWREVGGYTF.

The gene calls are TRBV28 and TRBJ1-5, with D uncertain. Trimming shortened V by 2 bases and J by 0 bases, and 8 bases separated the two germline ends. Germline CDR1 is MDHEN and CDR2 is SYDVKM. The CDR3 extends over 15 amino acids. For the CDR3, the DNA is TGTGCCAGCAGTTTAGTCGCAAATAGCAATCAGCCCCAGCATTTT. Translation gives CASSLVANSNQPQHF. Full variable domain (rest looked up from reference TRBV28 and TRBJ1-5): DVKVTQSSRYLVKRTGEKVFLECVQDMDHENMFWYRQDPGLGLRLIYFSYDVKMKEKGDIPEGYSVSREKKERFSLILESASTNQTSMYLCASSLVANSNQPQHFGDGTRLSIL.

The chain has TRBV15 and TRBJ2-1; 9 nucleotides match TRBD1. Germline loops: CDR1 LNHNV, CDR2 YYDKDF (reference sequence). This CDR3 has 19 residues. V lost 1 base to trimming and J lost 6 bases; unmatched junction nucleotides: 16. The DNA for the CDR3 is TGTGCCACCAGCAGAGGAAACAGGGGGCAGTTCACCCGCTTCAATGAGCAGTTCTTC. Residues: CATSRGNRGQFTRFNEQFF. Full variable domain (missing parts from reference TRBV15 and TRBJ2-1): DAMVIQNPRYQVTQFGKPVTLSCSQTLNHNVMYWYQQKSSQAPKLLFHYYDKDFNNEADTPDNFQSRRPNTSFCFLDIRSPGLGDTAMYLCATSRGNRGQFTRFNEQFFGPGTRLTVL.

The chain links TRBV10-3 to TRBJ2-7; 9 nucleotides agree with TRBD1. The CDR3 length is 16 residues. Germline CDR1 ENHRY, CDR2 SYGVKD. V lost 3 bases, J lost 6 bases, and 12 bases stayed unmatched. CDR3 amino acids: CAISDPFRTGVSEQYF. In DNA form, the CDR3 reads TGTGCCATCAGTGATCCGTTCAGGACAGGGGTATCCGAGCAGTACTTC.

The CDR3 sequence: CASSLDRGWICEQFF. The CDR3 DNA reads TGTGCCAGCAGCTTAGACAGGGGGTGGATTTGTGAGCAGTTCTTC. The V and J genes are TRBV11-1 and TRBJ2-1, with 8 nucleotides matching TRBD1. V was clipped by 1 base and J by 9 bases; unmatched bases: 8. This CDR3 region has 15 residues. CDR1 SGHAT and CDR2 FQDESV come from the germline V gene (reference sequence).

The V call is TRBV28, the J call TRBJ1-1, with a tentative D call TRBD1 (6 bases). The V end lost 8 bases, the J end lost 5 bases, and 15 bases lay between the germline ends. The CDR3 is 13 residues long. The germline CDR1 and CDR2 sequences are MDHEN and SYDVKM. The DNA of the CDR3 is TGTGCCAGCCTCCGAGGGGGTAGGACTGAAGCTTTCTTT. Amino acid sequence: CASLRGGRTEAFF.

This chain links TRBV30 with TRBJ2-1, with D possibly being TRBD1 (5 bases). There are 19 residues in the CDR3. Trimming took off 4 bases at V and 0 bases at J, with 25 bases between the two ends. The germline V gene encodes CDR1 GTSNPN and CDR2 SVGIG (reference sequence). The CDR3 DNA reads as TGTGCCTGGATGGGGCGGACATCTGACCGCCAGAGCTCCTACAATGAGCAGTTCTTC. This sequence encodes CAWMGRTSDRQSSYNEQFF.

This rearrangement joins TRBV19 to TRBJ1-2, with no clear D. Between the trimmed V and J ends, which lost 3 bases and 6 bases, there was a span of 8 bases. The CDR3 extends over 12 amino acids. Germline CDR1 is LNHDA and CDR2 is SQIVND (reference sequence). CDR3 DNA: TGTGCCAGTAGTATCGGCCTGGATGGCTACACCTTC. As protein: CASSIGLDGYTF.

V usage is TRBV5-6 and J usage is TRBJ2-7; no reliable D call. This CDR3 is built from 12 residues. Trimming took off 5 bases at V and 6 bases at J, with 12 bases between the two ends. Germline CDR1 SGHDT, CDR2 YYEEEE. CDR3 amino acids: CASSQSAAEQYF. Here the CDR3 DNA reads TGTGCCAGCAGTCAGTCGGCGGCCGAGCAGTACTTC.

The rearrangement uses TRBV19 and TRBJ1-6; D possibly corresponds to TRBD1 (5 bases). The V gene lost 2 bases and the J gene lost 7 bases, with 12 bases spanning the gap. Germline V gene lookup returns CDR1 LNHDA and CDR2 SQIVND (reference sequence). The CDR3 runs 15 residues. CDR3 protein: CASSIPGTANSPLHF. The CDR3 bases are TGTGCCAGTAGTATACCCGGGACCGCGAATTCACCCCTCCACTTT.

This clone was recorded a few times. This chain links TRBV4-1 with TRBJ2-7; TRBD1 agrees at 7 bases. This CDR3 spans 14 amino acids. Germline loops: CDR1 MGHRA, CDR2 YSYEKL. J lost 3 bases, V lost 2 bases, and 4 bases had no gene match. The CDR3 sequence is CASSQIGTDYEQYF. CDR3 in DNA: TGCGCCAGCAGCCAAATAGGGACAGACTACGAGCAGTACTTC.

This clone was recorded once. The chain has TRBV29-1 and TRBJ2-1; D not resolved. Germline V gives CDR1 SQVTM, CDR2 ANQGSEA. The CDR3 runs to 13 residues. Trimming left V 6 bases short and J 4 bases short, with 13 bases between. In DNA, the CDR3 is TGCAGCGTCTTATCTGGGGTTTACAATGAGCAGTTCTTC. This codes for CSVLSGVYNEQFF.

This chain connects TRBV2 to TRBJ2-1, with D possibly matching TRBD2 (6 bases). The V end was cut by 6 bases, the J end by 1 base, with 13 bases between. CDR1 SNHLY and CDR2 FYNNEI come from the germline V gene. This CDR3 has 15 amino acids. This CDR3 reads CASSALANSYNEQFF. Written as DNA, the CDR3 is TGTGCCAGCAGCGCCCTAGCGAATTCCTACAATGAGCAGTTCTTC.

V gene TRBV7-6 combines with J gene TRBJ2-1; TRBD2 matches at 10 bases. The CDR3 runs to 15 residues. The germline CDR1 and CDR2 sequences are SGHVS and FNYEAQ. V gave up 2 bases and J gave up 6 bases; unmatched junction bases: 4. Written as DNA, the CDR3 is TGTGCCAGCAGCTTAAGCGGGGGGGCCCTCAATGAGCAGTTCTTC. Its protein product is CASSLSGGALNEQFF. Using reference TRBV7-6 and TRBJ2-1 for the parts outside the CDR3, the full variable domain is GAGVSQSPRYKVTKRGQDVALRCDPISGHVSLYWYRQALGQGPEFLTYFNYEAQQDKSGLPNDRFSAERPEGSISTLTIQRTEQRDSAMYRCASSLSGGALNEQFFGPGTRLTVL.

This chain links TRBV7-9 with TRBJ2-4; D remains unclear. V lost 5 bases and J 0 bases, leaving 11 bases between the germline ends. Germline V gene data show CDR1 as SEHNR and CDR2 as FQNEAQ (reference sequence). This CDR3 region has 15 residues. CDR3 DNA: TGTGCCAGCAGCCTCACCGACCGAGCCAAAAACATTCAGTACTTC. Protein: CASSLTDRAKNIQYF.

The genes are TRBV6-6 and TRBJ1-3, with no clear D. Trimming stripped 4 bases from V and 0 bases from J, with 10 bases between. Germline CDR1 is MNHNY and CDR2 is SVGAGI (reference sequence). CDR3 length: 15 amino acids. The CDR3 reads CASSFGVSSGNTIYF. In nucleotides, the CDR3 is TGTGCCAGCAGTTTCGGGGTTAGCTCTGGAAACACCATATATTTT.

The chain joins TRBV11-2 to TRBJ1-1, with a weak D call TRBD1 (6 bases). The CDR3 is 15 residues long. V lost 4 bases, J lost 2 bases, and 14 bases lay in between. CDR1 is SGHAT and CDR2 is FQNNGV in the germline V gene. The CDR3 bases are TGTGCCAGCAGCTCTACAGGGAATAGTAACACTGAAGCTTTCTTT. Its protein is CASSSTGNSNTEAFF.

The chain combines TRBV15 with TRBJ2-7; D is undetermined. The CDR3 is 14 amino acids. Trimming stripped 5 bases from V and 0 bases from J, with 11 bases between. Germline assignment: CDR1 LNHNV and CDR2 YYDKDF (reference sequence). CDR3 sequence reads: CATSQAHLSYEQYF. CDR3 DNA sequence: TGTGCCACCAGCCAGGCTCACCTCTCCTACGAGCAGTACTTC.